The source of this TCR beta chain is a study of cytomegalovirus exposure and HLA in healthy donors. Whole-study results and caveats: Later analysis suggested links between common viral pathogens and several top significant clusters. Analysis was performed later, and it showed HLA-associated TCR beta chains to be more clonally expanded than equally common others. Immune exposure was documented only through CMV serostatus.

PCR was performed using 60 Vbeta and 13 Jbeta primers. Data came from immunoSEQ multiplex PCR; TCRdb stores just in-frame clones and leaves some out. The data show 130,000 to 150,000 clones, with roughly three quarters seen just once and around 7.1% held by the top ten. Turning to this clone: Its cognate antigen is unknown.

Per germline, CDR1 SEHNR and CDR2 FQNEAQ (reference sequence). V was clipped by 4 bases and J by 0 bases; unmatched bases: 3. The CDR3 spans 16 residues. The receptor's source is a woman aged 40 to 49 in good health and CMV-seropositive. The source material was PBMCs. This chain uses TRBV7-9 with TRBJ2-4; TRBD1 matches 10 bases. The chain's CDR3 is CASSSRTGGAKNIQYF. The CDR3 bases are TGTGCCAGCAGCTCCCGGACAGGGGGAGCCAAAAACATTCAGTACTTC. Full variable domain (missing parts from reference TRBV7-9 and TRBJ2-4): DTGVSQNPRHKITKRGQNVTFRCDPISEHNRLYWYRQTLGQGPEFLTYFQNEAQLEKSRLLSDRFSAERPKGSFSTLEIQRTEQGDSAMYLCASSSRTGGAKNIQYFGAGTRLSVL.